The entry below gives a single TCR beta chain sequence along with its context. Trimming removed 0 bases from V and 3 bases from J; junction bases left unmatched: 7. CDR3 length: 19 amino acids. Germline CDR1 and CDR2: LGHNA and YSLEER. The table came from immunoSEQ multiplex PCR; TCRdb's copy has only in-frame clones and leaves some out. This sample yields 25,000 to 40,000 clones, of which approximately 84% are seen a single time; around 12% belongs to the top ten. These data are taken from a study of OX40 agonist ivuxolimab in advanced cancers. Study-wide background: Three patients had partial responses: one hepatocellular carcinoma, two cutaneous melanoma.

This chain uses TRBV4-3 with TRBJ2-2; TRBD2 aligns across 13 bases. This TCR was recovered from an adult with an advanced solid tumor such as melanoma, head and neck, liver or kidney cancer. Sequencing used CD4+ or CD8+ T cells sorted from blood, obtained in a trial of the OX40 agonist ivuxolimab. The CDR3 spells CASSQDRLAGGDDTGELFF. In DNA form, the CDR3 reads TGCGCCAGCAGCCAAGATCGACTAGCGGGGGGAGATGACACCGGGGAGCTGTTTTTT.